Below, 26 T cell receptor beta chains from the same sample are listed, as sequenced in a study of blood T cell repertoires in COVID-19. Method: immunoSEQ multiplex PCR; TCRdb's copy keeps in-frame clones and lacks some. Among roughly 200,000 clones listed, roughly 84% were seen once. The specimen was PBMCs or T cells enriched from blood (not recorded which). The receptors come from a woman under 40 who had been exposed to COVID-19.

The chain is built from TRBV9 and TRBJ1-1; D is uncertain. The CDR3 contains 18 residues. Germline assignment: CDR1 SGDLS and CDR2 YYNGEE. The V gene lost 4 bases and the J gene lost 4 bases, with 26 bases spanning the gap. In DNA form, the CDR3 reads TGTGCCAGCAGCCCTCGGGCCTCGGGGTTCTCGCGGGGCACTGAAGCTTTCTTT. Its translation is CASSPRASGFSRGTEAFF.

The gene calls are TRBV6-5 and TRBJ2-7; unclear D gene. Deletions cut 4 bases from V and 6 bases from J, with 13 bases between. Per the germline V gene, CDR1 is MNHEY and CDR2 is SVGAGI. This CDR3 spans 13 amino acids. DNA of the CDR3: TGTGCCAGCAGTTCCCCTGGGCTGGCCGAGCAGTACTTC. Amino acids: CASSSPGLAEQYF.

V is TRBV10-1 and J is TRBJ2-7; possibly TRBD1 for D (6 bases). V was cut by 0 bases and J by 1 base, with 7 bases left in between. The CDR3 sequence is 14 residues long. Germline V gene lookup returns CDR1 WNHNN and CDR2 SYGVQD (reference sequence). The CDR3 protein is CASSESGQSYEQYF. The CDR3 DNA sequence: TGCGCCAGCAGTGAGTCTGGACAGTCCTACGAGCAGTACTTC.

About this clone itself: One junction end does not reproduce the germline sequence, and a read error may be involved. CDR3 nucleotides: TGTGGCAGCAGTAGAACTAATGAAAAACTGTTTTTT. The encoded protein is CGSSRTNEKLFF. The rearrangement uses TRBV7-9 and TRBJ1-4; no reliable D call. The CDR3 sequence is 12 residues long. Germline V CDR1 and CDR2: SEHNR, FQNEAQ (reference sequence).

The V gene is TRBV27, the J gene TRBJ2-2; D is possibly TRBD1 (6 bases). This CDR3 is built from 15 residues. Trimming left V 6 bases short and J 5 bases short, with 16 bases between. Per germline, CDR1 MNHEY and CDR2 SMNVEV (reference sequence). The CDR3 spells CASRYGTGRTGELFF. CDR3 nucleotide sequence: TGTGCCAGCAGATACGGAACAGGGAGAACCGGGGAGCTGTTTTTT.

J is TRBJ1-5 and V is TRBV10-1; D not certain. Trimming took 3 bases from V and 7 from J, leaving 10 bases between them. The CDR3 has 13 residues. The germline gives CDR1 WNHNN, CDR2 SYGVQD (reference sequence). The CDR3 is CASSESPRQPQHF. In nucleotides, the CDR3 is TGCGCCAGCAGTGAATCTCCTCGGCAGCCCCAGCATTTT.

This chain connects TRBV7-2 to TRBJ2-1; 7 bases are shared with TRBD1. CDR1 and CDR2 from the germline V gene are SGHTA and FQGNSA. Trimming removed 1 base from V and 8 bases from J; junction bases left unmatched: 11. The CDR3 runs to 16 residues. The CDR3 bases are TGTGCCAGCAGCTTAGAAGACAGGGAGTGGGCGTATGAGCAGTTCTTC. Protein: CASSLEDREWAYEQFF.

The rearrangement links TRBV20-1 to TRBJ2-1; D remains unclear. The CDR3 has 11 residues. The germline V gene encodes CDR1 DFQATT and CDR2 SNEGSKA (reference sequence). V gave up 4 bases and J gave up 8 bases, with 9 bases separating them. CDR3 nucleotide sequence: TGCAGTGCTAACTCTTTTGATGAGCAGTTCTTC. It translates to CSANSFDEQFF.

V gene TRBV2 combines with J gene TRBJ1-1, with D possibly matching TRBD1 (5 bases). CDR1 SNHLY and CDR2 FYNNEI come from the germline V gene. The V and J ends lost 1 base and 1 base respectively, with 10 bases between them. The CDR3 contains 15 residues. The CDR3: CASSEGHGQNTEAFF. As DNA, the CDR3 is TGTGCCAGCAGTGAAGGCCACGGACAGAACACTGAAGCTTTCTTT.

CDR3 bases: TGTGCCAGCAGTTACTCCCTTAGCGCTTTAGACAATGAGCAGTTCTTC. It codes for CASSYSLSALDNEQFF. This chain joins TRBV6-5 and TRBJ2-1; TRBD2 might be the D (5 bases). From germline, CDR1 is MNHEY and CDR2 SVGAGI. Trimming left V 0 bases short and J 5 bases short, with 14 bases between. This CDR3 region has 16 residues.

The rearrangement links TRBV29-1 to TRBJ1-1; no reliable D call. Per germline, CDR1 SQVTM and CDR2 ANQGSEA. The CDR3 is 11 amino acids. V was cut by 4 bases and J by 9 bases, with 12 bases left in between. The CDR3 reads CSVVVGGKAFF. CDR3 DNA sequence: TGCAGCGTTGTAGTTGGAGGGAAAGCTTTCTTT. The full variable domain, in which reference TRBV29-1 and TRBJ1-1 provide the parts outside the CDR3, is SAVISQKPSRDICQRGTSLTIQCQVDSQVTMMFWYRQQPGQSLTLIATANQGSEATYESGFVIDKFPISRPNLTFSTLTVSNMSPEDSSIYLCSVVVGGKAFFGQGTRLTVV.

This clone was detected once. This sequence joins TRBV5-8 and TRBJ1-2; D is unresolved. The germline gives CDR1 SGHTS, CDR2 YDEGEE. V lost 4 bases to trimming and J lost 4 bases, with 2 bases between them. CDR3 size: 10 residues. The CDR3 bases are TGTGCCAGCAGCCTCTATGGCTACACCTTC. Protein product: CASSLYGYTF.

The V call is TRBV7-9, the J call TRBJ1-2; possibly TRBD1 for D (6 bases). The CDR3 extends over 14 amino acids. Trimming took 2 bases from V and 7 from J, leaving 14 bases between them. The V gene's germline CDR1 is SEHNR and CDR2 FQNEAQ (reference sequence). The CDR3 DNA sequence: TGTGCCAGCAGCTTAAGGGAAGGGGGATCTGGCTACACCTTC. It translates to CASSLREGGSGYTF.

This clone appeared a single time. The V gene is TRBV7-9, the J gene TRBJ2-1, with TRBD1 identical over 9 bases. The length of the CDR3 is 18 residues. V lost 1 base, J lost 4 bases, and 11 bases stayed unmatched. The germline CDR1 and CDR2 sequences are SEHNR and FQNEAQ (reference sequence). The CDR3 nucleotides are TGTGCCAGCAGCTTAGACACCTCCGGGACAGGGAAGTACAATGAGCAGTTCTTC. Translation gives CASSLDTSGTGKYNEQFF.

V gene TRBV2 combines with J gene TRBJ1-2, with D uncertain. CDR3 length: 12 residues. The germline gives CDR1 SNHLY, CDR2 FYNNEI. The V end was cut by 6 bases, the J end by 4 bases, with 9 bases between. This CDR3 is CASSFGLYGYTF. The CDR3, as DNA: TGTGCCAGCAGCTTCGGACTCTATGGCTACACCTTC.

Only one count was recorded for this clone. This CDR3 is also generated by other DNA sequences in the sample. The V call is TRBV9, the J call TRBJ2-7; D is possibly TRBD2 (7 bases). The germline V gene encodes CDR1 SGDLS and CDR2 YYNGEE. CDR3 length equals 12 residues. Trimming shortened V by 2 bases and J by 6 bases, and 9 bases separated the two germline ends. The CDR3 sequence is CASSVGGGEQYF. As DNA, the CDR3 is TGTGCCAGCAGCGTGGGAGGGGGCGAGCAGTACTTC.

V usage is TRBV10-3 and J usage is TRBJ2-4; no clear D. CDR1 is ENHRY, CDR2 SYGVKD, per germline. Trimming took off 4 bases at V and 13 bases at J, with 14 bases between the two ends. There are 12 residues in the CDR3. In nucleotides, the CDR3 is TGTGCCATCAGTGTATCTGGGCCAGCCCAGTACTTC. This translates into CAISVSGPAQYF.

This clone was found once. V usage is TRBV20-1 and J usage is TRBJ1-1, with D uncertain. The V end was cut by 6 bases, the J end by 5 bases, with 10 bases between. CDR1 DFQATT and CDR2 SNEGSKA come from the germline V gene (reference sequence). This CDR3 spans 11 amino acids. Here the CDR3 DNA reads TGCAGTGCCCCTCGGGTTACTGAAGCTTTCTTT. Encoded protein: CSAPRVTEAFF.

The rearrangement uses TRBV6-5 and TRBJ1-6; a possible D gene is TRBD1 (5 bases). Trimming removed 8 bases from V and 4 bases from J, with 12 bases in between. The CDR3 has 14 residues. Looked up from germline, CDR1 is MNHEY and CDR2 is SVGAGI. CDR3 sequence: CASGGRGYNSPLHF. The CDR3 DNA reads as TGTGCCAGCGGCGGTAGGGGATATAATTCACCCCTCCACTTT.

This rearrangement joins TRBV9 to TRBJ1-6; D is undetermined. Germline loops: CDR1 SGDLS, CDR2 YYNGEE. V dropped 3 bases and J dropped 7 bases, with 14 bases sitting between them. The CDR3 loop spans 15 amino acids. CDR3 sequence reads: CASSASLALNSPLHF. The DNA of the CDR3 is TGTGCCAGCAGCGCCTCCCTCGCTCTAAATTCACCCCTCCACTTT.

CDR3 in DNA: TGTGCCTGGAGTAGGGCTAGCGGGGTGTGGGCCAAAAACATTCAGTACTTC. Protein: CAWSRASGVWAKNIQYF. This rearrangement joins TRBV30 to TRBJ2-4, with 9 bases fitting TRBD2. Looked up from germline, CDR1 is GTSNPN and CDR2 is SVGIG (reference sequence). The CDR3 runs to 17 residues. J gave up 1 base and V 2 bases, and 9 bases lay outside the gene matches.

This chain joins TRBV24-1 and TRBJ2-1; 8 nucleotides align to TRBD1. Germline CDR1 KGHDR, CDR2 SFDVKD. Germline trimming cut 4 bases from V and 6 bases from J; bases unmatched to any gene: 7. The CDR3 is made up of 15 amino acids. The CDR3 region is CATSDPKDRVNEQFF. In DNA form, the CDR3 reads TGTGCCACCAGTGACCCTAAGGACAGGGTCAATGAGCAGTTCTTC.

In this sample, this clone turned up once. One junction end disagrees with the germline gene, perhaps due to a read error. The V call is TRBV11-2, the J call TRBJ1-1; a weak D match, TRBD1 (5 bases). The CDR3 covers 14 residues. Germline-derived CDR1 and CDR2 are SGHAT and FQNNGV. DNA for the CDR3: TGTGCCAGCAGCGCGACAGAGTGGAACTCTGAAGCTTTCTTT. Translating gives CASSATEWNSEAFF.

Comment on this clone: It may be a read error: a sequence one base away is much more abundant. The J gene is TRBJ1-5, the V gene TRBV6-2 or TRBV6-3; no reliable D call. CDR1 and CDR2 (germline): MNHEY, SVGEGT. With 4 bases removed from V and 7 bases from J, the gap between germline ends came to 8 bases. CDR3 length: 12 residues. Here the CDR3 DNA reads TGTGCCAGCAGTTTAGAGGAGCAGCCCCAGCATTTT. Translating gives CASSLEEQPQHF.

V and J are TRBV25-1 and TRBJ1-2; D is uncertain. The CDR3 has 12 amino acids. V lost 3 bases to trimming and J lost 4 bases, with 6 bases between them. From germline, CDR1 is MGHDK and CDR2 SYGVNS. CDR3 region: CASSDGIYGYTF. The DNA for the CDR3 is TGTGCCAGCAGTGACGGGATCTATGGCTACACCTTC.

The CDR3 sequence: CASSAGDNTNYGYTF. In DNA form, the CDR3 reads TGTGCCAGTTCGGCAGGGGACAATACTAACTATGGCTACACCTTC. This rearrangement joins TRBV30 to TRBJ1-2; maybe TRBD1 (6 bases). The germline V gene encodes CDR1 GTSNPN and CDR2 SVGIG (reference sequence). V was cut by 8 bases and J by 0 bases, with 19 bases left in between. CDR3 length: 15 residues.